This TCR beta chain was sequenced during a study of CD8+CD57+ T cells in acquired aplastic anemia. Genomic DNA constituted the template upon which TCR beta VDJ and CDR3 profiling was performed. TCRdb fed the reads into MiXCR, producing one record per CDR3 protein. The table includes around 180,000 distinct CDR3 sequences, around 60% detected once. CDR3 length: 13 residues. Deletions cut 1 base from V and 6 bases from J, with 11 bases between. Germline CDR1 reads SGDLS; CDR2 reads YYNGEE. Sequencing was done on a sample of sorted CD4+, CD8+, or CD8+CD57+ T cells (not recorded which) from PBMCs. This clonotype was sampled from a human donor in good health. V gene TRBV9 combines with J gene TRBJ2-7; D perhaps matches TRBD1 (5 bases). The CDR3 region is CASSVTGPSEQYF. The CDR3 DNA is TGTGCCAGCAGCGTAACAGGTCCCTCCGAGCAGTACTTC.